This T cell receptor beta chain emerged from a study of T-cell reconstitution after alpha-beta-depleted transplantation in children. Study observations and caveats: Some patients' high day-60 TCRbeta diversity was attributed to recipient cells surviving conditioning. Approximately two months post-transplant, alpha-beta T cells reportedly originated from several hundred expanded graft clones. Newly produced T cells mostly accounted for T-cell counts and diversity one year post-transplant.

This clonotype occurred a few times. The target antigen is unknown. Unique molecular identifiers were incorporated during preparation of the TCRbeta library. TCRdb reprocessed the PCR reads via MiXCR and lists one record per CDR3 protein. The sample yields about a million distinct CDR3 sequences, about 30% seen once. The CDR3 contains 14 residues. Germline V gives CDR1 SGHTA, CDR2 FQGNSA. V lost 4 bases to trimming and J lost 3 bases; unmatched junction nucleotides: 3. J is TRBJ1-5 and V is TRBV7-2; 7 bases match TRBD1. The sequence was collected from a boy less than two years old who had a stem cell transplant for SCID, so the T cells may come from the graft donor. The sequenced sample was PBMCs, mostly from graft donor cells, obtained 360 days after TCRalphabeta/CD19-depleted stem cell transplant. The CDR3 region is CASSSQGPNQPQHF. CDR3 DNA sequence: TGTGCCAGCAGCTCACAGGGGCCCAATCAGCCCCAGCATTTT.